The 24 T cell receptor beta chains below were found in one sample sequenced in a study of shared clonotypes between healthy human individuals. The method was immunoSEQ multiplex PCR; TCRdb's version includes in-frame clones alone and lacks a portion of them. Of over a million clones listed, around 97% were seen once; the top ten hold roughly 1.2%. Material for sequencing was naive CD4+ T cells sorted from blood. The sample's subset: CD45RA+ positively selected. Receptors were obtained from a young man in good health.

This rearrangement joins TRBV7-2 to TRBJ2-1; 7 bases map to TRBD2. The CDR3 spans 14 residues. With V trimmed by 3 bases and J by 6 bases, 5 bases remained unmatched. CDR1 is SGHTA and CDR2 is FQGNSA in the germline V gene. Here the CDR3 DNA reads TGTGCCAGCAGCTTTGGACTAGTCGGCAATGAGCAGTTCTTC. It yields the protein CASSFGLVGNEQFF.

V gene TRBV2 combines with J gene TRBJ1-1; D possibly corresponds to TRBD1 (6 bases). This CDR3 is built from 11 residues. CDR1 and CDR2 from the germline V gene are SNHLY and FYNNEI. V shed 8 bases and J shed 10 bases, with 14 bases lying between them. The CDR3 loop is CASHSGRGAFF. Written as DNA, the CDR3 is TGTGCCAGCCACTCCGGCAGGGGAGCTTTCTTT.

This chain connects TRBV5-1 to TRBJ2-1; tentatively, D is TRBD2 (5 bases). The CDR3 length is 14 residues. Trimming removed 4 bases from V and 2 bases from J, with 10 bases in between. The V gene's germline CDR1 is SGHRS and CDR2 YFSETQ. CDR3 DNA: TGCGCCAGCAGCCGAGCACTAGCCTACAATGAGCAGTTCTTC. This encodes CASSRALAYNEQFF. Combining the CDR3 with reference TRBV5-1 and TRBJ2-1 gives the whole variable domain KAGVTQTPRYLIKTRGQQVTLSCSPISGHRSVSWYQQTPGQGLQFLFEYFSETQRNKGNFPGRFSGRQFSNSRSEMNVSTLELGDSALYLCASSRALAYNEQFFGPGTRLTVL.

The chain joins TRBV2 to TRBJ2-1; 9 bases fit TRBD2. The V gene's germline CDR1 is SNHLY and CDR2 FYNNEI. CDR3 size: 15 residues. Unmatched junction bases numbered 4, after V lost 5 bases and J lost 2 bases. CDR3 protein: CASSRLAGTYNEQFF. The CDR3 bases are TGTGCCAGCAGTCGCCTAGCGGGAACCTACAATGAGCAGTTCTTC.

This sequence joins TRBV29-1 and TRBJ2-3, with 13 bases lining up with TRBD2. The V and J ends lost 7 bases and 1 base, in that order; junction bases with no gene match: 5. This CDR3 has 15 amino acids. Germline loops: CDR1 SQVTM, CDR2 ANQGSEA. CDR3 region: CSASGLAGRTDTQYF. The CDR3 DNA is TGCAGCGCCTCGGGACTAGCGGGGCGCACAGATACGCAGTATTTT.

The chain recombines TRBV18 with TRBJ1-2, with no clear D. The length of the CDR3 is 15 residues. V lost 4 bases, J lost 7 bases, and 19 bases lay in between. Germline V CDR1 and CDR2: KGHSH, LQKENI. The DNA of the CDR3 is TGTGCCAGCTCACTCGGACGGCTGCTATCCCCTGGCTACACCTTC. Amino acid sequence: CASSLGRLLSPGYTF.

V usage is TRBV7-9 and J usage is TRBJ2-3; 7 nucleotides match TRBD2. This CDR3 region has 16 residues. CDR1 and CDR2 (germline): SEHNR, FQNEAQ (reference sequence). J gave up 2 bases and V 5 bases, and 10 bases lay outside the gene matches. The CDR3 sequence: CASSTWGGALTDTQYF. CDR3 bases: TGTGCCAGCAGCACGTGGGGAGGGGCCCTCACAGATACGCAGTATTTT.

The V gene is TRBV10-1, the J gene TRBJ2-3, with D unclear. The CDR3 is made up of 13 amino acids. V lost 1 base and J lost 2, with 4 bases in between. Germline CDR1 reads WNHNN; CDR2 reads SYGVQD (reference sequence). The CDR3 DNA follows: TGCGCCAGCAGTGAGTTCCCCACAGATACGCAGTATTTT. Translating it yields CASSEFPTDTQYF.

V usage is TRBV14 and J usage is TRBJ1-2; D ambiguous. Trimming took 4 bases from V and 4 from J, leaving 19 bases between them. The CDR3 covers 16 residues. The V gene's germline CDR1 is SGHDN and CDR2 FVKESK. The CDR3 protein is CASSPSLRVNSYGYTF. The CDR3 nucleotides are TGTGCCAGCAGCCCATCACTCCGGGTAAACTCCTATGGCTACACCTTC.

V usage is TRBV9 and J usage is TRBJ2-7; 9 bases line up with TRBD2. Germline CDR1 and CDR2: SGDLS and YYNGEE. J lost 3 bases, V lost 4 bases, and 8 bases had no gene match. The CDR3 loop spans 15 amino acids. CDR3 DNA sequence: TGTGCCAGCAGCACCGCTAGCGGGACAATCTACGAGCAGTACTTC. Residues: CASSTASGTIYEQYF. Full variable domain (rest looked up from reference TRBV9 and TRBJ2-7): DSGVTQTPKHLITATGQRVTLRCSPRSGDLSVYWYQQSLDQGLQFLIQYYNGEERAKGNILERFSAQQFPDLHSELNLSSLELGDSALYFCASSTASGTIYEQYFGPGTRLTVT.

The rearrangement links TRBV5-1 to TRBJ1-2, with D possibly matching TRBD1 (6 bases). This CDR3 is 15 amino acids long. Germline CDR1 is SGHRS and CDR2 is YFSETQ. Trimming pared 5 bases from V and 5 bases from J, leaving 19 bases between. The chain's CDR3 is CASREREDRVYGYTF. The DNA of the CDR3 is TGCGCCAGCAGGGAACGGGAGGACAGAGTATATGGCTACACCTTC. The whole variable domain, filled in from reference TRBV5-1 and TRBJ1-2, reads KAGVTQTPRYLIKTRGQQVTLSCSPISGHRSVSWYQQTPGQGLQFLFEYFSETQRNKGNFPGRFSGRQFSNSRSEMNVSTLELGDSALYLCASREREDRVYGYTFGSGTRLTVV.

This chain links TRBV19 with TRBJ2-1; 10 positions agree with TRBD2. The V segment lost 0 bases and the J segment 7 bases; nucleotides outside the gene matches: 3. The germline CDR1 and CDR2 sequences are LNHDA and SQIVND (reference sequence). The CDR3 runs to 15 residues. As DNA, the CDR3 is TGTGCCAGTAGTATAGAAGCGGGAGGGAATAATGAGCAGTTCTTC. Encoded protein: CASSIEAGGNNEQFF.

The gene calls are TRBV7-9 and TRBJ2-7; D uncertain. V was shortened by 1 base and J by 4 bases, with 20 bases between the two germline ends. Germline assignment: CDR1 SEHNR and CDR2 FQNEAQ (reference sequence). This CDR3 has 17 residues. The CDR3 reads CASSLEVSATMAYEQYF. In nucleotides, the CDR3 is TGTGCCAGCAGCTTAGAGGTCTCAGCGACGATGGCTTACGAGCAGTACTTC.

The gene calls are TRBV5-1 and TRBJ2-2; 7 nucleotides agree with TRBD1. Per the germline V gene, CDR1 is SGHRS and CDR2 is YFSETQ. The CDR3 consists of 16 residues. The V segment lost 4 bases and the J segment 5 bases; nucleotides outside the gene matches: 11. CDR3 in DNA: TGCGCCAGCAGCCGGGAAACAGGGGATCGGACCGGGGAGCTGTTTTTT. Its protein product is CASSRETGDRTGELFF.

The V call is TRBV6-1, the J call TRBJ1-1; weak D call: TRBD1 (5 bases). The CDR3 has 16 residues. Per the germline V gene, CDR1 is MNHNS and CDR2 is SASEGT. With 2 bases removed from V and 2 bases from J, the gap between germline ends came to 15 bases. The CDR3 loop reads CASSEFGGAQNTEAFF. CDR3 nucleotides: TGTGCCAGCAGTGAATTTGGAGGGGCGCAAAACACTGAAGCTTTCTTT.

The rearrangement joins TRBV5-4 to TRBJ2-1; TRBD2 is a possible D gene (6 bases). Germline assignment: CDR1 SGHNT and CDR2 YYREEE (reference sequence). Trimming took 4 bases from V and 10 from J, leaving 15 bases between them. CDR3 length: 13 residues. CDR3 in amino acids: CASSPGAGGEQFF. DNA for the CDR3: TGTGCCAGCAGCCCGGGAGCGGGTGGGGAGCAGTTCTTC.

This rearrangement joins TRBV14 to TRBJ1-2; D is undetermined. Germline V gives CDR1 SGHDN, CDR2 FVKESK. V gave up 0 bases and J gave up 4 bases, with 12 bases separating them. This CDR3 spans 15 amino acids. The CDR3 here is CASSQDGPSGYGYTF. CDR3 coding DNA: TGTGCCAGCAGCCAAGATGGGCCGTCCGGCTATGGCTACACCTTC.

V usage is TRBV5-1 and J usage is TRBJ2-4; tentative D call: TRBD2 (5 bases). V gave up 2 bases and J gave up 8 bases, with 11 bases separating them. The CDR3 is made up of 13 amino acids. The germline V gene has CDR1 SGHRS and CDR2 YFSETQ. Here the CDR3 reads CASSFPGIDIQYF. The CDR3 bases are TGCGCCAGCAGCTTCCCGGGGATAGACATTCAGTACTTC.

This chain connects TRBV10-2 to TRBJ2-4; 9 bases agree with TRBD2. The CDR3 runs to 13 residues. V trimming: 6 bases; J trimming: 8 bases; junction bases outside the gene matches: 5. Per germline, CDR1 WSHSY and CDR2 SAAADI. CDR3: CASRAGGPDIQYF. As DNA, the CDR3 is TGCGCCAGCAGGGCGGGAGGGCCGGACATTCAGTACTTC.

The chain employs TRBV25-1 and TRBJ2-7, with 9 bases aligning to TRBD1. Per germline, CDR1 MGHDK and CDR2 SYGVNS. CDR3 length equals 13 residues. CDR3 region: CALTGTGRDEQYF. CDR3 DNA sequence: TGTGCTCTAACCGGGACAGGGAGAGACGAGCAGTACTTC.

This CDR3 reads CASSPSGPQGSYGYTF. The CDR3 DNA follows: TGTGCCAGCAGTCCTTCTGGCCCCCAAGGTTCCTATGGCTACACCTTC. The chain carries TRBV5-4 and TRBJ1-2; no clear D. This CDR3 contains 16 residues. V was shortened by 5 bases and J by 4 bases, with 21 bases between the two germline ends. The germline V gene encodes CDR1 SGHNT and CDR2 YYREEE (reference sequence).

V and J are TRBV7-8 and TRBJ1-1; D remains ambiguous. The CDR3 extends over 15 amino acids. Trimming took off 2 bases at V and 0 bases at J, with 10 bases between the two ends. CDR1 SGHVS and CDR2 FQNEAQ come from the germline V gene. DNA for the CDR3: TGTGCCAGCAGCTTACGACCCGTCATGAACACTGAAGCTTTCTTT. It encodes CASSLRPVMNTEAFF. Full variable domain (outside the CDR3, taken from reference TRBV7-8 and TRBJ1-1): GAGVSQSPRYKVAKRGQDVALRCDPISGHVSLFWYQQALGQGPEFLTYFQNEAQLDKSGLPSDRFFAERPEGSVSTLKIQRTQQEDSAVYLCASSLRPVMNTEAFFGQGTRLTVV.

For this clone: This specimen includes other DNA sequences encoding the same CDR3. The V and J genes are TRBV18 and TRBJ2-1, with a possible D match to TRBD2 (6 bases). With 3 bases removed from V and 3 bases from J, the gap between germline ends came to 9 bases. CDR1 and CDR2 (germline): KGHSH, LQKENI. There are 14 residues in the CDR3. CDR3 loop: CASSPQTSYNEQFF. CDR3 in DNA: TGTGCCAGCTCACCGCAGACTAGCTACAATGAGCAGTTCTTC.

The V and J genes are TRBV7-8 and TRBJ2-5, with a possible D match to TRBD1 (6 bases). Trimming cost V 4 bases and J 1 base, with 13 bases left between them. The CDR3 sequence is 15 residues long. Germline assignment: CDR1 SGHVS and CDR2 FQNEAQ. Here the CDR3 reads CASSSYDRSQETQYF. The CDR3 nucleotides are TGTGCCAGCAGCTCCTATGACAGGAGCCAAGAGACCCAGTACTTC.